This TCR beta chain was recovered during a study of OX40 agonist ivuxolimab in advanced cancers. The V gene's germline CDR1 is MDHEN and CDR2 SYDVKM. The CDR3 is 14 residues long. Trimming removed 3 bases at V and 7 bases at J, with 15 bases between. The protocol was immunoSEQ multiplex PCR, while the TCRdb copy is restricted to in-frame clones and leaves out a portion. The table includes around 79,000 clones, 90% to 95% detected once. The chain uses TRBV28 and TRBJ1-2; D is unresolved. The origin of this receptor is an adult with an advanced solid tumor such as melanoma, head and neck, liver or kidney cancer. The material was CD4+ or CD8+ T cells sorted from blood, obtained in a trial of the OX40 agonist ivuxolimab. The CDR3 protein is CASSFRARGGGYTF. CDR3 nucleotide sequence: TGTGCCAGCAGTTTTAGGGCGCGAGGAGGTGGCTACACCTTC.